This TCR beta chain was sequenced for a study of OX40 agonist ivuxolimab in advanced cancers. As for the study in general: Patients enrolled in dose escalation were diagnosed with hepatocellular carcinoma, melanoma, renal cell or head and neck cancer.

The repertoire was sequenced with immunoSEQ multiplex PCR; TCRdb's copy has only in-frame clones and lacks some. Altogether roughly 64,000 clones are present, more than 80% being singletons, with the ten largest covering approximately 5%. CDR1 and CDR2 (germline): MDHEN, SYDVKM. This CDR3 contains 15 residues. The V segment lost 5 bases and the J segment 5 bases; nucleotides outside the gene matches: 11. The receptor was derived from an adult with an advanced solid tumor such as melanoma, head and neck, liver or kidney cancer. The chain couples TRBV28 to TRBJ2-7; 8 bases map to TRBD1. Material: CD4+ or CD8+ T cells sorted from blood, obtained in a trial of the OX40 agonist ivuxolimab. The DNA of the CDR3 is TGTGCCAGCAGTGCCTCCGGGACAGGTTCTAACGAGCAGTACTTC. This codes for CASSASGTGSNEQYF.